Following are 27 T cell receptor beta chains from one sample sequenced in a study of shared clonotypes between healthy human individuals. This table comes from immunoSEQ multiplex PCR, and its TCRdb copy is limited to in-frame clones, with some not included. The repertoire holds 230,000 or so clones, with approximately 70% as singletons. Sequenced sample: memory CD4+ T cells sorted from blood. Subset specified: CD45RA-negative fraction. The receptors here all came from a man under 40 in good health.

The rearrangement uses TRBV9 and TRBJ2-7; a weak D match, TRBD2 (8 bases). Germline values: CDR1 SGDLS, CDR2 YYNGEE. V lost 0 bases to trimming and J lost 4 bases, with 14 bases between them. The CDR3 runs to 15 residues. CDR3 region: CASSVGIAGQYEQYF. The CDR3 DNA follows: TGTGCCAGCAGCGTAGGAATAGCGGGACAGTACGAGCAGTACTTC.

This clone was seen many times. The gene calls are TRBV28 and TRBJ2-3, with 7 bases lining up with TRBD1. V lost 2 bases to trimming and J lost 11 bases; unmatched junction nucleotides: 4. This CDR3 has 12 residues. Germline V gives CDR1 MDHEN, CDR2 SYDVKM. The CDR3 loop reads CASSLTGAQQYF. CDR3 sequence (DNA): TGTGCCAGCAGTTTAACAGGGGCGCAGCAGTATTTT.

The CDR3 loop reads CASSPRGRTEAFF. CDR3 coding DNA: TGTGCCAGTAGTCCACGCGGGCGTACTGAAGCTTTCTTT. The chain is built from TRBV19 and TRBJ1-1; D gene uncertain. CDR3 length: 13 amino acids. V lost 5 bases and J lost 5, with 12 bases in between. Germline-derived CDR1 and CDR2 are LNHDA and SQIVND (reference sequence).

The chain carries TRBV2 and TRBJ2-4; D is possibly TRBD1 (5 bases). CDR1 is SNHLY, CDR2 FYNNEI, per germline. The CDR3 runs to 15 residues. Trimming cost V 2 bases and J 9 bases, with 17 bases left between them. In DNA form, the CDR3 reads TGTGCCAGCAGTGAATTGCAGGGTCCCCTCGGCATTCAGTACTTC. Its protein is CASSELQGPLGIQYF.

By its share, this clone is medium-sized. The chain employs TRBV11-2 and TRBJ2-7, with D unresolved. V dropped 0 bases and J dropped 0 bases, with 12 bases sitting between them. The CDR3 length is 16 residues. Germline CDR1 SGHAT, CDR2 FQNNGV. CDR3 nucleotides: TGTGCCAGCAGCTTAGATATCCCGAGGTACTCCTACGAGCAGTACTTC. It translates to CASSLDIPRYSYEQYF.

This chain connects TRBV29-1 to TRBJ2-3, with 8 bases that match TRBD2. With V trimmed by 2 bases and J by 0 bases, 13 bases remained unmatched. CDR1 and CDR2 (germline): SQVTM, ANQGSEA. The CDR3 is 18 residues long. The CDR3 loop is CSVERGGRSVSSTDTQYF. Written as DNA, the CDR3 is TGCAGCGTTGAAAGGGGCGGGAGGAGCGTCTCAAGCACAGATACGCAGTATTTT.

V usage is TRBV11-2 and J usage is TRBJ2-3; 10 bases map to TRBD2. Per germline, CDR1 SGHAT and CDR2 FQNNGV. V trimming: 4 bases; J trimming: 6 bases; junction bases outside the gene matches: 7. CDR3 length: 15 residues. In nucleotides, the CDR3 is TGTGCCAGCAGCTGGCTAGCGGGGGAGGGCGATACGCAGTATTTT. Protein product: CASSWLAGEGDTQYF.

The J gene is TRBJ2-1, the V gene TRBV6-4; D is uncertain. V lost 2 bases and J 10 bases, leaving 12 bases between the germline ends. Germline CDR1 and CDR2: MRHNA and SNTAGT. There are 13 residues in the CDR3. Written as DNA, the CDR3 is TGTGCCAGCAGTGACGGACCTCGGATCGAGCAGTTCTTC. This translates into CASSDGPRIEQFF.

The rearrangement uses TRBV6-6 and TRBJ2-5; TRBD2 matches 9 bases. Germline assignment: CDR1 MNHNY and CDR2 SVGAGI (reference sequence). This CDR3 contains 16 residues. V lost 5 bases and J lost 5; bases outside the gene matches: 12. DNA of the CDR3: TGTGCCAGCAGTCCCTTTTCGGCGGGAGGGGGGGAGACCCAGTACTTC. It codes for CASSPFSAGGGETQYF.

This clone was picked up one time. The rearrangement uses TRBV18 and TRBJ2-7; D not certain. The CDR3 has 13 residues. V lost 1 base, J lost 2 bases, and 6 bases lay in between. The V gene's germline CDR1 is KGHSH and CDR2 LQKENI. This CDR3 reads CASSPLGTYEQYF. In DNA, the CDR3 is TGTGCCAGCTCACCACTGGGGACCTACGAGCAGTACTTC.

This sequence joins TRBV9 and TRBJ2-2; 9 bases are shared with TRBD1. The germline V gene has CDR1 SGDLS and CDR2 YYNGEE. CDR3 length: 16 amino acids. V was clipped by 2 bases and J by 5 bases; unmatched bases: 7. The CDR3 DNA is TGTGCCAGCAGCGTTCTGGGACAGGGCTATACCGGGGAGCTGTTTTTT. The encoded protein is CASSVLGQGYTGELFF.

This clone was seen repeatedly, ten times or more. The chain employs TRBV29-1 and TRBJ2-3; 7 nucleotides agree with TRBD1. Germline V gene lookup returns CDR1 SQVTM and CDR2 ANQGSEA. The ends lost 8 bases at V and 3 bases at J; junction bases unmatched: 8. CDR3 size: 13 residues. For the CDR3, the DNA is TGCAGCTGTCGACAGGGTGGAACAGATACGCAGTATTTT. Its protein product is CSCRQGGTDTQYF.

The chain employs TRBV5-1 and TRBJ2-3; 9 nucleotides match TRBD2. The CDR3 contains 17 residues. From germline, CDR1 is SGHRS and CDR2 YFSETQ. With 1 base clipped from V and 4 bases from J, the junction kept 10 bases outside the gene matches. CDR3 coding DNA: TGCGCCAGCAGCTTGTTAGGCGGGAGGGCCAAGGCAGATACGCAGTATTTT. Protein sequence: CASSLLGGRAKADTQYF.

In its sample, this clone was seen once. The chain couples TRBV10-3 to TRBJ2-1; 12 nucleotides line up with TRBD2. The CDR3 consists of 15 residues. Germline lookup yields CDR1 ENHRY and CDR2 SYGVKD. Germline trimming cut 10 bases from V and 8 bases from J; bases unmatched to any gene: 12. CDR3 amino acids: CATHSRTSGEYEQFF. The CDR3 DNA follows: TGTGCCACCCATTCTCGGACTAGCGGGGAGTATGAGCAGTTCTTC.

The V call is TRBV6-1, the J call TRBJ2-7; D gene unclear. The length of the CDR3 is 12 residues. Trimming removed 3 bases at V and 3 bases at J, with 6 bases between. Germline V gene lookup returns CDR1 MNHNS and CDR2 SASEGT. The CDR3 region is CASSEHFYEQYF. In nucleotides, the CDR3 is TGTGCCAGCAGTGAGCACTTCTACGAGCAGTACTTC.

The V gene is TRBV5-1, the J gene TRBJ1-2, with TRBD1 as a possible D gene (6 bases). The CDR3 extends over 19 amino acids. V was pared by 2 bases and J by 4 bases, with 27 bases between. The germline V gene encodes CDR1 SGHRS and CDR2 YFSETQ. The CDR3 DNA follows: TGCGCCAGCAGCTTTCGCCCACCGGACAGCCCTGCCTTGGGCTATGGCTACACCTTC. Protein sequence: CASSFRPPDSPALGYGYTF.

The CDR3, as DNA: TGTGCCAGCAGCGCCCAAACAGGGTTGGACGAGCAGTACTTC. It is translated as CASSAQTGLDEQYF. The V and J genes are TRBV9 and TRBJ2-7; D is possibly TRBD1 (6 bases). In germline, CDR1 is SGDLS, CDR2 YYNGEE. CDR3 length equals 14 residues. Trimming took off 3 bases at V and 5 bases at J, with 15 bases between the two ends.

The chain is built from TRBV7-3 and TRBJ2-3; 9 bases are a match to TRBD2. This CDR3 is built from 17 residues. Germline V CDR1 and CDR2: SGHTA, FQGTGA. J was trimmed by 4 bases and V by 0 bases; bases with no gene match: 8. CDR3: CASSLTLASGKSDTQYF. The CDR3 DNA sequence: TGTGCCAGCAGCTTAACGTTGGCTAGCGGGAAGTCAGATACGCAGTATTTT.

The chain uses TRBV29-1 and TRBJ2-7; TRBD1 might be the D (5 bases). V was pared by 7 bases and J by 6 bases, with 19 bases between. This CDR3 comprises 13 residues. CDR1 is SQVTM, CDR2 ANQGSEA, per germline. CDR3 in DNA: TGCAGCGGACGACAGCCCGGTTCTTCCGAGCAGTACTTC. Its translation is CSGRQPGSSEQYF.

The CDR3 spells CASSDGQGKTEAFF. CDR3 nucleotide sequence: TGTGCCAGCAGCGACGGACAGGGGAAAACTGAAGCTTTCTTT. The chain joins TRBV21-1 to TRBJ1-1; TRBD1 was called by the table and not checked on the DNA. TRBV21-1 is a listed pseudogene. CDR3 size: 14 residues.

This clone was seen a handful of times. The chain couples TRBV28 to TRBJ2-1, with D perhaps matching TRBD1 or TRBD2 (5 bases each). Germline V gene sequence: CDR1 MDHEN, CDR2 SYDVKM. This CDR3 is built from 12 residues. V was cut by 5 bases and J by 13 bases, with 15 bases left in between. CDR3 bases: TGTGCCAGCAGTCGTTATCGCAGGGACCAGTTCTTC. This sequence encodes CASSRYRRDQFF.

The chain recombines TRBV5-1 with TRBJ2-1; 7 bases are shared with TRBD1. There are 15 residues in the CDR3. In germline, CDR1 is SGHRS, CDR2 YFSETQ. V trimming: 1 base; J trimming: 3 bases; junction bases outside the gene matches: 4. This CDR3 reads CASSLLGQSYNEQFF. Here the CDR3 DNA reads TGCGCCAGCAGCTTGTTGGGACAGAGCTACAATGAGCAGTTCTTC.

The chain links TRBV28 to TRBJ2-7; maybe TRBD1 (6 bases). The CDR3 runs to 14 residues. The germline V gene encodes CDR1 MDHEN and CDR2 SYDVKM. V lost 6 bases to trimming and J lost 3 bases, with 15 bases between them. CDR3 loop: CASSPTGNHYEQYF. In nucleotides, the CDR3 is TGTGCCAGCAGCCCGACAGGTAACCACTACGAGCAGTACTTC.

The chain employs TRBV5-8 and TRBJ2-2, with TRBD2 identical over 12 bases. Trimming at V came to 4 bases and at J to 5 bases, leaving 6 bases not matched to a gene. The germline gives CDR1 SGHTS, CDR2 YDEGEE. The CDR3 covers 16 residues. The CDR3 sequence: CASSLRTSGITGELFF. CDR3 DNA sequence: TGTGCCAGCAGCCTAAGGACTAGCGGGATTACCGGGGAGCTGTTTTTT.

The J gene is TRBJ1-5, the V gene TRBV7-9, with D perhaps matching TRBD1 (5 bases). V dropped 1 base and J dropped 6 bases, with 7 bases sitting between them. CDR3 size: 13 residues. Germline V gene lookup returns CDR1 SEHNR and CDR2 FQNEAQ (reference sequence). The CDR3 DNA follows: TGTGCCAGCAGCTTAGACGGGACTCAGCCCCAGCATTTT. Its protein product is CASSLDGTQPQHF.

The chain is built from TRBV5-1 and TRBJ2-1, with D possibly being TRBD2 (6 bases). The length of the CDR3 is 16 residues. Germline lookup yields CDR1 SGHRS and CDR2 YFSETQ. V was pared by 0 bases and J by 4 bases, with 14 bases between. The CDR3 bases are TGCGCCAGCAGCTTGGGTACCGGGAGTGTGTACAATGAGCAGTTCTTC. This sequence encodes CASSLGTGSVYNEQFF.

CDR3 sequence (DNA): TGTGCCAGCAGTTTATTGGGACTAGCGGGAACAGGGGCCAACGTCCTGACTTTC. The encoded protein is CASSLLGLAGTGANVLTF. This chain links TRBV27 with TRBJ2-6, with 13 positions matching TRBD2. V shed 1 base and J 4 bases; nucleotides not matched to a gene: 4. The CDR3 has 18 amino acids. Per the germline V gene, CDR1 is MNHEY and CDR2 is SMNVEV (reference sequence).